The text below deals with one T cell receptor (beta chain). Its specificity is not known. Some clones are missing from TCRdb's copy, which holds only in-frame ones; the method was immunoSEQ multiplex PCR. The data show 150,000 to 200,000 clones, roughly 89% seen once. This record comes from a study of cytomegalovirus exposure and HLA in healthy donors. Regarding the study as a whole: The study recorded about 150 TCR beta chains that were cytomegalovirus-associated. Later, an analysis found that TCR clusters from the first cohort tended to co-occur in the roughly 130 validation repertoires. In vitro data verified a few CMV-associated chains as specific for CMV antigens.

CDR1 MNHNS and CDR2 SASEGT come from the germline V gene. J was trimmed by 3 bases and V by 7 bases; bases with no gene match: 6. This CDR3 has 13 residues. Specimen: PBMCs. V is TRBV6-1 and J is TRBJ2-7, with 7 positions matching TRBD2. The clonotype originates from a woman between 18 and 30 years old in good health and CMV-seropositive. CDR3 loop: CASMMGGSYEQYF. The CDR3 nucleotides read TGTGCCAGCATGATGGGCGGGAGCTACGAGCAGTACTTC.